The source of this T cell receptor (beta chain) is a study of blood T cell repertoires in COVID-19. The germline CDR1 and CDR2 sequences are LGHDT and YNNKEL (reference sequence). The length of the CDR3 is 13 residues. Enrollment of patients from Seattle took place during active infection, with longitudinal follow-up. Produced via immunoSEQ multiplex PCR; TCRdb's table is partial and in-frame only. The table lists 70,000 to 95,000 clones, around four fifths of them singletons. This receptor was identified in a man aged 55 to 69 with COVID-19, enrolled during active disease. The chain joins TRBV3-1 (or the pseudogene TRBV3-2) to TRBJ1-2; TRBD1 aligns across 9 bases. Sequencing input: peripheral blood. Here the CDR3 reads CARRQGENYGYTF. CDR3 nucleotide sequence: TGTGCTAGGAGACAGGGGGAAAACTATGGCTACACCTTC.